This T cell receptor beta chain appears in the sequencing data of a study of human versus mouse CDR3 diversity and MHC coevolution. About this clone: As yet, its antigen is unknown.

Generated by immunoSEQ multiplex PCR, the TCRdb table keeps only in-frame clones and is missing some. The data show roughly 80,000 clones, 85% to 95% seen once. Study observations and caveats: Two of the three human donors had the lowest clonal inequality.

Trimming cost V 7 bases and J 6 bases; bases outside gene matches: 8. Germline V gene data show CDR1 as MNHEY and CDR2 as SVGAGI. The CDR3 is 13 amino acids. Sequenced input: naive CD4+ T cells from blood. The subset here: CD45RO-negative CD62L-positive naive CD4 T cells. This chain connects TRBV6-5 to TRBJ1-2; TRBD1 matches 7 bases. The receptor's source is a person aged 30 to 69 in good health. The CDR3 protein is CASITPGGNGYTF. The DNA for the CDR3 is TGTGCCAGCATCACCCCAGGGGGTAATGGCTACACCTTC.